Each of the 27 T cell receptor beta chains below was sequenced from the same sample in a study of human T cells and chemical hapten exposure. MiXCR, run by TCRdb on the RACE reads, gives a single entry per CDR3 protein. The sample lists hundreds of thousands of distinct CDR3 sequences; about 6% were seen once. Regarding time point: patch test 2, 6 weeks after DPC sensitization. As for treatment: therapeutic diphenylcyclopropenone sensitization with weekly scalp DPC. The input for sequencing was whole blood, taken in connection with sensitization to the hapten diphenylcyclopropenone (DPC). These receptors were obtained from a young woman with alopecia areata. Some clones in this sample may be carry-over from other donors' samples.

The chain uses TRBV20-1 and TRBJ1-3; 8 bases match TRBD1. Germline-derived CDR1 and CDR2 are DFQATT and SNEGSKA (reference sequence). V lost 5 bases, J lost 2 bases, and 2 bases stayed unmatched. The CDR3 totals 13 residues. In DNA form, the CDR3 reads TGCAGTGCTGTGACAGGGGCTGGAAACACCATATATTTT. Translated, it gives CSAVTGAGNTIYF.

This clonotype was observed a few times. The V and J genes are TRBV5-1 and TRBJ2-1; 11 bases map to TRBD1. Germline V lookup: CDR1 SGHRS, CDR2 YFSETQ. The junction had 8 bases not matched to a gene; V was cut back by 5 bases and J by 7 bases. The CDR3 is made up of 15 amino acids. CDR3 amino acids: CASRSWTGGKNEQFF. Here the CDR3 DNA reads TGCGCCAGCAGAAGCTGGACAGGGGGCAAAAATGAGCAGTTCTTC.

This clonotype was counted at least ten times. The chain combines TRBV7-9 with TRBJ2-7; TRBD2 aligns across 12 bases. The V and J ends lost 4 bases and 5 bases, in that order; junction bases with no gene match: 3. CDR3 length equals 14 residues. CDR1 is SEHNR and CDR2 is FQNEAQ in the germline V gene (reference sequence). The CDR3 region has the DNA TGTGCCAGCAGCTCTTGGACTAGCGGGGACGAGCAGTACTTC. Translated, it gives CASSSWTSGDEQYF. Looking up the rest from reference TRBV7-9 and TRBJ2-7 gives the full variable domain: DTGVSQNPRHKITKRGQNVTFRCDPISEHNRLYWYRQTLGQGPEFLTYFQNEAQLEKSRLLSDRFSAERPKGSFSTLEIQRTEQGDSAMYLCASSSWTSGDEQYFGPGTRLTVT.

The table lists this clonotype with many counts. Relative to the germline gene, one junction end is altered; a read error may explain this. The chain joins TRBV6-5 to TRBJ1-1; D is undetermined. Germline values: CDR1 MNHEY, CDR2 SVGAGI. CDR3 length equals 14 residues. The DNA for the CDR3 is TGCGCCAGCAGTTATTCGGGGAGAAACACTGAAGCTTTCTTT. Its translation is CASSYSGRNTEAFF.

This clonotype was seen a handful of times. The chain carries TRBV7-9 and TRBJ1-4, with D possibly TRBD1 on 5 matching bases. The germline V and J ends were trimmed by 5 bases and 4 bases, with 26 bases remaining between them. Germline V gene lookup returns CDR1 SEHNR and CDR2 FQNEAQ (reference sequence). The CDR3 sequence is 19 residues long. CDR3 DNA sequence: TGTGCCAGCAGCCCCCCAGTCGGGGGGGTTCCCAAGGTTAATGAAAAACTGTTTTTT. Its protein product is CASSPPVGGVPKVNEKLFF.

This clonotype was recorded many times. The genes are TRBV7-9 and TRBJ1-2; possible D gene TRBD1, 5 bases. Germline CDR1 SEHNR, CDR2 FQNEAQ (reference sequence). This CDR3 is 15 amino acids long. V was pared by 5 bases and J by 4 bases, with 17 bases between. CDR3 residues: CASSPGPGFSYGYTF. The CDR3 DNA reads TGTGCCAGCAGCCCAGGGCCGGGTTTCAGCTATGGCTACACCTTC.

The CDR3 loop reads CASSANAGLDNEQFF. The CDR3 bases are TGCGCCAGCAGCGCCAATGCGGGACTAGACAATGAGCAGTTCTTC. J is TRBJ2-1 and V is TRBV5-1, with TRBD2 matching over 8 bases. CDR1 is SGHRS, CDR2 YFSETQ, per germline. J gave up 5 bases and V 4 bases, and 8 bases lay outside the gene matches. The CDR3 length is 15 residues.

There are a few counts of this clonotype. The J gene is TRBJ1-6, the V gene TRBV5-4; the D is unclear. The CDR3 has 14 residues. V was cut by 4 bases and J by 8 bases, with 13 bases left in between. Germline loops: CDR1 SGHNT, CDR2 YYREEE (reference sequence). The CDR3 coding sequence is TGTGCCAGCAGCCCGGACGGATTAGATTCACCCCTCCACTTT. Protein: CASSPDGLDSPLHF.

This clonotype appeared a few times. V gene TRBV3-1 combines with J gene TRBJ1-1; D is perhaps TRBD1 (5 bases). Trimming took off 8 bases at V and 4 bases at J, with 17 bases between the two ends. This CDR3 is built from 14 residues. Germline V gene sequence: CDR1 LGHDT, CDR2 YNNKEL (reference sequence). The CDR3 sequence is CASRPRDQGTEAFF. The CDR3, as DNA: TGTGCCAGCCGCCCCAGGGACCAAGGCACTGAAGCTTTCTTT.

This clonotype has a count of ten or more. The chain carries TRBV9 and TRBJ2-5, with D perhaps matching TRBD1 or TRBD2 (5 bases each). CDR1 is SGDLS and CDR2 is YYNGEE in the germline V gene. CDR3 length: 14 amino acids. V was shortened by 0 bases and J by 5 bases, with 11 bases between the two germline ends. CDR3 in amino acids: CASSVGQGRETQYF. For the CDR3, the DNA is TGTGCCAGCAGCGTAGGTCAGGGACGGGAGACCCAGTACTTC.

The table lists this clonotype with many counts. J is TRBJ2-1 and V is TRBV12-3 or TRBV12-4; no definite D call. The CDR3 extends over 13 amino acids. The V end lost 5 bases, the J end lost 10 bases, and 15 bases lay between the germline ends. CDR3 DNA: TGTGCCAGCAGTCCCGGTTTCCATCGGGAGCAGTTCTTC. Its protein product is CASSPGFHREQFF.

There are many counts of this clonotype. CDR3: CASSHRAPAGGYTF. CDR3 sequence (DNA): TGTGCCAGCAGTCACCGGGCTCCCGCCGGAGGCTACACCTTC. This chain joins TRBV6-6 and TRBJ1-2, with unresolved D. The V gene lost 5 bases and the J gene lost 8 bases, with 18 bases spanning the gap. CDR1 and CDR2 (germline): MNHNY, SVGAGI (reference sequence). CDR3 length: 14 amino acids.

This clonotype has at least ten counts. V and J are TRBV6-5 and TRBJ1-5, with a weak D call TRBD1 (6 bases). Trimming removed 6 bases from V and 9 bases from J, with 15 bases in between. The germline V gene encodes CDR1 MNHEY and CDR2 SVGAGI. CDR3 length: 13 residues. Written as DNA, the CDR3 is TGTGCCAGCAGCTTGGACAGCCTATCGCCCCAGCATTTT. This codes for CASSLDSLSPQHF.

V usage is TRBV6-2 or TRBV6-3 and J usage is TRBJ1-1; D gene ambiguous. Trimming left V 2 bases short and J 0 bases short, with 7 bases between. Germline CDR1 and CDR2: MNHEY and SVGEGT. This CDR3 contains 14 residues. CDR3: CASSYGIVNTEAFF. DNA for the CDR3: TGTGCCAGCAGTTACGGGATTGTGAACACTGAAGCTTTCTTT.

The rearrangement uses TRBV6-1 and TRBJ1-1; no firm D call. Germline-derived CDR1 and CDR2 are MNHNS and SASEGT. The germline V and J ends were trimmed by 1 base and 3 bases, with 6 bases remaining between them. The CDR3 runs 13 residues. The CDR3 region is CASSEGGDTEAFF. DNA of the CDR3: TGTGCCAGCAGTGAAGGGGGAGACACTGAAGCTTTCTTT.

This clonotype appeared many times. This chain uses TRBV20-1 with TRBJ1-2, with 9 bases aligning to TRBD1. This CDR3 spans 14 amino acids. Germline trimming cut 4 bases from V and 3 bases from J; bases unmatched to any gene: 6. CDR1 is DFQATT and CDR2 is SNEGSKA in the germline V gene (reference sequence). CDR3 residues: CSATGTGRDYGYTF. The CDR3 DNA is TGCAGTGCTACGGGGACAGGGCGAGACTATGGCTACACCTTC.

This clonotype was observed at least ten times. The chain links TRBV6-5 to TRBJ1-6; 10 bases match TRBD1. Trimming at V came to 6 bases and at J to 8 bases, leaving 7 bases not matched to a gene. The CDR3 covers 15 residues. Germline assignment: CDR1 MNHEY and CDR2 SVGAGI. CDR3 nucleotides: TGTGCCAGCAGCTTGGGACAGGGGCTTTATTCACCCCTCCACTTT. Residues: CASSLGQGLYSPLHF.

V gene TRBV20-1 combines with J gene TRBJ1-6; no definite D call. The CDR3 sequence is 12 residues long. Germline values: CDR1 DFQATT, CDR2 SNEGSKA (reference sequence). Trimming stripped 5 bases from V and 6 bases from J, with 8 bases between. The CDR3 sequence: CSAPWGNSPLHF. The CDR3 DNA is TGCAGTGCTCCGTGGGGTAATTCACCCCTCCACTTT.

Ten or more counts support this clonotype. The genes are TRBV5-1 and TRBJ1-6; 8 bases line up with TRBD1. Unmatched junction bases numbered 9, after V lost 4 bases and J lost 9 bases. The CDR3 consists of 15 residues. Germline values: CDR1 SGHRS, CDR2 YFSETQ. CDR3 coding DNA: TGCGCCAGCAGCCTGAGGGGACAGGAGGTTTCACCCCTCCACTTT. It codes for CASSLRGQEVSPLHF.

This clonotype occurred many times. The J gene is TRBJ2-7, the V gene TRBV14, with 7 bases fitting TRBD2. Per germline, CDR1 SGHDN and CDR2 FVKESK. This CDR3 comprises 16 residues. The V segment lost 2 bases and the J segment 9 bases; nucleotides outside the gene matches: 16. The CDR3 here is CASSQLEGRELRGQYF. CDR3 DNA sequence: TGTGCCAGCAGCCAACTAGAGGGGAGGGAACTACGAGGGCAGTACTTC.

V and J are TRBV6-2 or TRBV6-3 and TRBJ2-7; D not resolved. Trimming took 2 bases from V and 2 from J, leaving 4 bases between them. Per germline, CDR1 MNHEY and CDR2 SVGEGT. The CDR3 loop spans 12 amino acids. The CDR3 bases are TGTGCCAGCAGTTACGCCACCTACGAGCAGTACTTC. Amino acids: CASSYATYEQYF.

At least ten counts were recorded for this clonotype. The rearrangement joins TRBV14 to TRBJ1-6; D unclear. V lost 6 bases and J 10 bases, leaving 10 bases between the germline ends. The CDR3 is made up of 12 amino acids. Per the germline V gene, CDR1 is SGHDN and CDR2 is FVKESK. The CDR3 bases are TGTGCCAGCAGTCAGATCAGCTCACCCCTCCACTTT. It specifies CASSQISSPLHF.

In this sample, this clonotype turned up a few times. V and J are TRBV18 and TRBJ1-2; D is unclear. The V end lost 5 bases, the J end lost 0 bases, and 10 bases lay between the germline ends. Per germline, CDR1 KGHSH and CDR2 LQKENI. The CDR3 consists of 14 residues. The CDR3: CASSGPGANYGYTF. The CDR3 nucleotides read TGTGCCAGCTCAGGGCCAGGAGCTAACTATGGCTACACCTTC.

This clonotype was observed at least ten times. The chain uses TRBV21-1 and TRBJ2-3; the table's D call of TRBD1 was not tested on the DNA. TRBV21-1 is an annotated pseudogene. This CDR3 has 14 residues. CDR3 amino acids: CASRPGVRTDTQYF. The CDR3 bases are TGTGCCAGCAGACCAGGGGTTCGTACAGATACGCAGTATTTT.

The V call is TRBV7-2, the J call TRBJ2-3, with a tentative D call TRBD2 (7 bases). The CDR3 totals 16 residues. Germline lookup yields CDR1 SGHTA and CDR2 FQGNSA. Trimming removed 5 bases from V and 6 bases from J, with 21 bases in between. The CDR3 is CASSPPDGGGMDTQYF. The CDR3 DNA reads TGTGCCAGCAGCCCGCCTGATGGCGGGGGCATGGATACGCAGTATTTT.

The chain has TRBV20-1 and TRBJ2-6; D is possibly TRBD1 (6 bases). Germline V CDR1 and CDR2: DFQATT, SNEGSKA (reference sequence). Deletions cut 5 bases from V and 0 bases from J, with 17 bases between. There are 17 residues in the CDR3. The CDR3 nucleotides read TGCAGTGCTGCCAACAGGGACCCTCACTCTGGGGCCAACGTCCTGACTTTC. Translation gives CSAANRDPHSGANVLTF.

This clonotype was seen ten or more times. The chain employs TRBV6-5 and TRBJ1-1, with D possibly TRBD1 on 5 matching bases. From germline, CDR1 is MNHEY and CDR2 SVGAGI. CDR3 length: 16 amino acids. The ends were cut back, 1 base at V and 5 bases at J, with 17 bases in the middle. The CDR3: CASSYLSNRRGTEAFF. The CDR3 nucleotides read TGTGCCAGCAGTTACTTATCCAACAGAAGGGGAACTGAAGCTTTCTTT.